The clone carrying this TCR beta chain was detected a few times. TCRdb analysed the 5' RACE reads with MiXCR anew, one entry per CDR3 protein. The table has 55,000 to 75,000 distinct CDR3 sequences, roughly 8% seen once; the top ten hold around 16%. The data are from a study of spatial heterogeneity in lung cancer. The CDR3 sequence is 14 residues long. Germline trimming cut 4 bases from V and 4 bases from J; bases unmatched to any gene: 5. Time point given: sample taken at primary tumor resection. Researchers sequenced whole RNA taken from tumor, nontumor lung or frozen PBMC without sorting. The chain couples TRBV12-3 or TRBV12-4 to TRBJ2-3; TRBD1 agrees at 7 bases. The clonotype originates from a female donor with early-stage non-small cell lung cancer. The input for sequencing was PBMCs, taken at surgery. Here the CDR3 DNA reads TGTGCCAGCAGTTCCGGACAGGCGTCAGATACGCAGTATTTT. This encodes CASSSGQASDTQYF.